This T cell receptor beta chain was retrieved from a study of CD8 T cells in Susac syndrome. Study as a whole: Patients with Susac syndrome were therapy-naive, on corticosteroids, or on intravenous immunoglobulin alone at the time that blood was drawn. Study-wide results and limits: There were under 20 Susac-specific public clones in total CD8+ repertoires and a few in CD8+ TEMRA repertoires. The peak of CD8+ clonal expansion in Susac was seen in TEMRA cells and active patients.

As concerns this clonotype: As yet, its antigen is unknown.

Reverse transcription of about 0.45 to 1 ug RNA was performed with random hexamers. TCRdb independently ran MiXCR on the immunoSEQ multiplex PCR reads; one entry per CDR3 protein. The table shows tens of thousands of distinct CDR3 sequences, with roughly 94% occurring only once. The authors sequenced TCR beta from blood CD8+ and CD4+ T cells. The CDR3 loop spans 14 amino acids. Trimming pared 3 bases from V and 3 bases from J, leaving 11 bases between. Germline V gene lookup returns CDR1 MNHEY and CDR2 SMNVEV (reference sequence). The rearrangement uses TRBV27 and TRBJ1-2; no clear D gene. Sequences were obtained from CD8+ T cells from PBMCs. This receptor was identified in a human donor with Susac syndrome. The DNA for the CDR3 is TGTGCCAGCAGTTTTGACGGGTTTTACTATGGCTACACCTTC. This sequence encodes CASSFDGFYYGYTF.